One and the same sample provided the 20 T cell receptor beta chains below, sequenced in a study of cytomegalovirus exposure and HLA in healthy donors. The primer mix had 60 Vbeta and 13 Jbeta primers. TCRdb's table, derived via immunoSEQ multiplex PCR, lists solely in-frame clones and lacks some. The sample includes approximately 70,000 clones, 70% of them seen just once. Material for sequencing was PBMCs. These receptors all stem from a woman between 50 and 59 years old in good health and CMV-seropositive.

The chain combines TRBV5-5 with TRBJ2-2, with 9 nucleotides matching TRBD1. Germline loops: CDR1 SGHKS, CDR2 YYEKEE (reference sequence). The CDR3 totals 18 residues. With V trimmed by 5 bases and J by 0 bases, 11 bases remained unmatched. The CDR3 region is CASSRDDRGSSNTGELFF. CDR3 coding DNA: TGTGCCAGCAGTCGGGATGACAGGGGGTCCTCGAACACCGGGGAGCTGTTTTTT.

Only a few counts were recorded for this clone. The chain combines TRBV5-1 with TRBJ2-2; 10 bases align to TRBD2. Germline lookup yields CDR1 SGHRS and CDR2 YFSETQ. The CDR3 extends over 15 amino acids. V shed 4 bases and J 7 bases; nucleotides not matched to a gene: 7. The CDR3 loop is CASSLAGVSGGELFF. CDR3 DNA sequence: TGCGCCAGCAGCCTAGCGGGAGTCTCGGGCGGGGAGCTGTTTTTT.

The chain links TRBV10-3 to TRBJ2-3, with 8 nucleotides matching TRBD2. CDR1 is ENHRY, CDR2 SYGVKD, per germline. This CDR3 is built from 14 residues. The V and J ends lost 3 bases and 6 bases, in that order; junction bases with no gene match: 5. CDR3 amino acids: CAISDGGRSDTQYF. DNA for the CDR3: TGTGCCATCAGTGATGGCGGGAGGTCGGATACGCAGTATTTT.

This sequence joins TRBV19 and TRBJ2-1, with D perhaps matching TRBD1 (6 bases). The CDR3 is 13 amino acids. Trimming stripped 4 bases from V and 12 bases from J, with 16 bases between. Germline lookup yields CDR1 LNHDA and CDR2 SQIVND (reference sequence). For the CDR3, the DNA is TGTGCCAGTAGTAGCCCCCGGGACACTGCGCAGTTCTTC. Its translation is CASSSPRDTAQFF.

The chain links TRBV18 to TRBJ1-2, with a weak D call TRBD1 (6 bases). In germline, CDR1 is KGHSH, CDR2 LQKENI. Between the trimmed V and J ends, which lost 8 bases and 1 base, there was a span of 17 bases. This CDR3 has 15 residues. In DNA form, the CDR3 reads TGTGCCAGCCACATTGCGGGGGCGGATAACTATGGCTACACCTTC. Translated, it gives CASHIAGADNYGYTF.

The genes are TRBV7-9 and TRBJ1-2, with D perhaps matching TRBD1 (5 bases). CDR1 and CDR2 (germline): SEHNR, FQNEAQ (reference sequence). The CDR3 has 13 residues. V was trimmed by 0 bases and J by 8 bases, leaving 10 bases between them. CDR3 bases: TGTGCCAGCAGCTTAGCAGGGGCGTGGGGCTACACCTTC. Translation gives CASSLAGAWGYTF.

This clone was picked up a small number of times. This sequence joins TRBV10-3 and TRBJ2-2; D not resolved. Germline CDR1 ENHRY, CDR2 SYGVKD. This CDR3 comprises 15 residues. V shed 8 bases and J shed 1 base, with 14 bases lying between them. The CDR3 is CAILASSRNTGELFF. The CDR3 bases are TGTGCCATCTTAGCTTCAAGTAGGAACACCGGGGAGCTGTTTTTT.

The chain has TRBV11-1 and TRBJ2-7; 8 bases map to TRBD2. With 5 bases clipped from V and 0 bases from J, the junction kept 6 bases outside the gene matches. Germline V gives CDR1 SGHAT, CDR2 FQDESV (reference sequence). The CDR3 runs 15 residues. The CDR3: CASSRSGTSSYEQYF. Written as DNA, the CDR3 is TGTGCCAGCAGCCGATCCGGGACTAGCTCCTACGAGCAGTACTTC.

This rearrangement joins TRBV28 to TRBJ2-7; D perhaps matches TRBD2 (5 bases). CDR3 length equals 15 residues. CDR1 and CDR2 from the germline V gene are MDHEN and SYDVKM. With 2 bases removed from V and 2 bases from J, the gap between germline ends came to 13 bases. The CDR3 region has the DNA TGTGCCAGCAGTTTACCTCAGGACGGGGCCTACGAGCAGTACTTC. Translating gives CASSLPQDGAYEQYF.

The genes are TRBV5-8 and TRBJ2-7, with D perhaps TRBD2 (5 bases). This CDR3 has 15 residues. Trimming took 4 bases from V and 2 from J, leaving 16 bases between them. Germline CDR1 and CDR2: SGHTS and YDEGEE. The CDR3 coding sequence is TGTGCCAGCAGCACACGGGAACATAATACCTACGAGCAGTACTTC. It codes for CASSTREHNTYEQYF.

The V gene is TRBV14, the J gene TRBJ2-1; 7 positions match TRBD2. With 1 base clipped from V and 4 bases from J, the junction kept 7 bases outside the gene matches. Germline V CDR1 and CDR2: SGHDN, FVKESK. CDR3 length: 16 amino acids. CDR3 sequence (DNA): TGTGCCAGCAGCCAAGCGGTCTCTAGCGGTTACAATGAGCAGTTCTTC. It translates to CASSQAVSSGYNEQFF.

The rearrangement links TRBV10-1 to TRBJ2-5; a possible D gene is TRBD1 (6 bases). Trimming removed 4 bases from V and 3 bases from J, with 6 bases in between. The CDR3 extends over 12 amino acids. Germline assignment: CDR1 WNHNN and CDR2 SYGVQD (reference sequence). CDR3: CASSAGEETQYF. CDR3 DNA: TGCGCCAGCAGTGCAGGGGAAGAGACCCAGTACTTC.

The CDR3 DNA reads TGTGCCAGCGGGACGGGACAGGGGGCGCGCGGAAACACCATATATTTT. This translates into CASGTGQGARGNTIYF. The rearrangement uses TRBV28 and TRBJ1-3; 12 bases are shared with TRBD1. The CDR3 has 16 amino acids. Per the germline V gene, CDR1 is MDHEN and CDR2 is SYDVKM. Trimming took 8 bases from V and 4 from J; bases not matched to a gene: 9.

J is TRBJ2-3 and V is TRBV28; 10 bases line up with TRBD2. The CDR3 is made up of 14 amino acids. V dropped 7 bases and J dropped 3; count of bases not matched to a gene: 4. CDR1 MDHEN and CDR2 SYDVKM come from the germline V gene. CDR3 loop: CASTWTSGTDTQYF. The CDR3 region has the DNA TGTGCCAGCACCTGGACTAGCGGTACAGATACGCAGTATTTT. Looking up the rest from reference TRBV28 and TRBJ2-3 gives the full variable domain: DVKVTQSSRYLVKRTGEKVFLECVQDMDHENMFWYRQDPGLGLRLIYFSYDVKMKEKGDIPEGYSVSREKKERFSLILESASTNQTSMYLCASTWTSGTDTQYFGPGTRLTVL.

This rearrangement joins TRBV9 to TRBJ1-4; 9 bases map to TRBD1. The CDR3 loop spans 15 amino acids. CDR1 is SGDLS, CDR2 YYNGEE, per germline. Trimming cost V 5 bases and J 4 bases; bases outside gene matches: 6. CDR3 region: CASSTGGTINEKLFF. In DNA form, the CDR3 reads TGTGCCAGCAGTACAGGGGGCACTATTAATGAAAAACTGTTTTTT. The complete variable domain, with remaining parts taken from reference TRBV9 and TRBJ1-4, reads DSGVTQTPKHLITATGQRVTLRCSPRSGDLSVYWYQQSLDQGLQFLIQYYNGEERAKGNILERFSAQQFPDLHSELNLSSLELGDSALYFCASSTGGTINEKLFFGSGTQLSVL.

The V call is TRBV7-2, the J call TRBJ2-7; D gene uncertain. The CDR3 runs to 11 residues. Trimming took off 3 bases at V and 6 bases at J, with 6 bases between the two ends. CDR1 SGHTA and CDR2 FQGNSA come from the germline V gene. DNA for the CDR3: TGTGCCAGCAGCTTGTCGTTCGAGCAGTACTTC. It specifies CASSLSFEQYF.

This clone came up a few times. V usage is TRBV9 and J usage is TRBJ2-1; 12 positions match TRBD2. CDR3 size: 14 residues. The V gene end was trimmed by 0 bases and the J gene end by 8 bases; junction bases not matched to a gene: 0. The germline gives CDR1 SGDLS, CDR2 YYNGEE. The CDR3 DNA follows: TGTGCCAGCAGCGTAGCTAGCGGGGGGGATGAGCAGTTCTTC. Encoded protein: CASSVASGGDEQFF. Using reference TRBV9 and TRBJ2-1 for the parts outside the CDR3, the full variable domain is DSGVTQTPKHLITATGQRVTLRCSPRSGDLSVYWYQQSLDQGLQFLIQYYNGEERAKGNILERFSAQQFPDLHSELNLSSLELGDSALYFCASSVASGGDEQFFGPGTRLTVL.

V gene TRBV28 combines with J gene TRBJ2-2; unclear D gene. The CDR3 is made up of 13 amino acids. V was pared by 6 bases and J by 1 base, with 6 bases between. From germline, CDR1 is MDHEN and CDR2 SYDVKM. For the CDR3, the DNA is TGTGCCAGCAGAACACAGAACACCGGGGAGCTGTTTTTT. As protein: CASRTQNTGELFF. Filled out from reference TRBV28 and TRBJ2-2, the complete variable domain reads DVKVTQSSRYLVKRTGEKVFLECVQDMDHENMFWYRQDPGLGLRLIYFSYDVKMKEKGDIPEGYSVSREKKERFSLILESASTNQTSMYLCASRTQNTGELFFGEGSRLTVL.

V and J are TRBV19 and TRBJ2-1; 9 bases are shared with TRBD2. This CDR3 region has 16 residues. Germline values: CDR1 LNHDA, CDR2 SQIVND (reference sequence). Trimming cost V 1 base and J 2 bases; bases outside gene matches: 3. The CDR3: CASSIGSSGAYNEQFF. CDR3 coding DNA: TGTGCCAGTAGTATAGGTTCTAGCGGGGCCTACAATGAGCAGTTCTTC.

Note on this clone: Additional DNA sequences in this sample encode the identical CDR3. The chain joins TRBV14 to TRBJ1-5; D call uncertain. CDR3 size: 11 residues. V lost 6 bases and J 6 bases, leaving 6 bases between the germline ends. Germline V CDR1 and CDR2: SGHDN, FVKESK. In DNA, the CDR3 is TGTGCCAGCAGTCCCGGTCAGCCCCAGCATTTT. The encoded protein is CASSPGQPQHF. Drawing the rest from reference TRBV14 and TRBJ1-5, the complete variable domain is EAGVTQFPSHSVIEKGQTVTLRCDPISGHDNLYWYRRVMGKEIKFLLHFVKESKQDESGMPNNRFLAERTGGTYSTLKVQPAELEDSGVYFCASSPGQPQHFGDGTRLSIL.